These 12 T cell receptor beta chains originate from one sample sequenced in a study of T cell clonotyping in hematopoietic cell transplantation. Sequencing used immunoSEQ multiplex PCR; TCRdb keeps in-frame clones, though not all of them. Here the sample spans fewer than 8,500 clones, under 98% being singletons. As to time point: recipient sample about 28 days before transplant, after cytoreduction. Sequenced here: peripheral blood mononuclear cells, sampled before stem cell transplant. The receptors derive from a man aged 65 to 79 with acute myeloid leukemia. Some clones in this sample may be carry-over from other donors' samples.

The genes are TRBV6-5 and TRBJ2-1, with D tentatively TRBD2 (6 bases). There are 12 residues in the CDR3. Germline values: CDR1 MNHEY, CDR2 SVGAGI. V was trimmed by 5 bases and J by 12 bases, leaving 14 bases between them. The CDR3 here is CASSLGEGGQFF. Written as DNA, the CDR3 is TGTGCCAGCAGTCTAGGAGAGGGAGGGCAGTTCTTC.

J is TRBJ2-7 and V is TRBV6-5, with D possibly being TRBD1 (6 bases). The V end was cut by 7 bases, the J end by 2 bases, with 18 bases between. Germline V gene data show CDR1 as MNHEY and CDR2 as SVGAGI. This CDR3 is built from 15 residues. The CDR3 coding sequence is TGTGCCAGCAAGCCTGGTCCGGGACACCCCTACGAGCAGTACTTC. Residues: CASKPGPGHPYEQYF.

The rearrangement links TRBV7-2 to TRBJ2-2; 8 bases are shared with TRBD2. The CDR3 totals 16 residues. Germline-derived CDR1 and CDR2 are SGHTA and FQGNSA. V gave up 5 bases and J gave up 4 bases; unmatched junction bases: 9. For the CDR3, the DNA is TGTGCCAGCAGCCTCAATAGCGGGACGGCCACCGGGGAGCTGTTTTTT. Its translation is CASSLNSGTATGELFF.

The chain uses TRBV28 and TRBJ1-3; 7 bases fit TRBD1. The junction had 11 bases not matched to a gene; V was cut back by 7 bases and J by 5 bases. The CDR3 is 15 amino acids. Germline V lookup: CDR1 MDHEN, CDR2 SYDVKM. This CDR3 reads CASTGTVSLRNTIYF. The DNA of the CDR3 is TGTGCCAGCACCGGGACAGTCAGTCTAAGAAACACCATATATTTT.

Only one count was recorded for this clone. The rearrangement links TRBV11-3 to TRBJ2-2; D not resolved. Per the germline V gene, CDR1 is SGHNT and CDR2 is YENEEA. This CDR3 contains 15 residues. Trimming removed 0 bases from V and 5 bases from J, with 10 bases in between. This chain's CDR3 is CASSLEAVPTGELFF. The CDR3 DNA sequence: TGTGCCAGCAGCTTAGAGGCGGTCCCAACCGGGGAGCTGTTTTTT.

CDR3 sequence reads: CASSYGQGINGYTF. Written as DNA, the CDR3 is TGTGCCAGCAGCTATGGGCAGGGGATAAACGGCTACACCTTC. The chain has TRBV7-2 and TRBJ1-2; D is perhaps TRBD1 (6 bases). V gave up 4 bases and J gave up 8 bases, with 17 bases separating them. The CDR3 is 14 residues long. Germline-derived CDR1 and CDR2 are SGHTA and FQGNSA.

The chain employs TRBV2 and TRBJ2-2, with a possible D match to TRBD1 (7 bases). This CDR3 region has 15 residues. Germline values: CDR1 SNHLY, CDR2 FYNNEI. Trimming removed 4 bases from V and 7 bases from J, with 16 bases in between. CDR3 amino acids: CASSGRRGQGGELFF. The CDR3, as DNA: TGTGCCAGCAGTGGGAGGAGGGGGCAGGGCGGGGAGCTGTTTTTT.

V usage is TRBV27 and J usage is TRBJ1-2; 12 bases are a match to TRBD1. Germline trimming cut 6 bases from V and 4 bases from J; bases unmatched to any gene: 6. The CDR3 consists of 15 residues. Looked up from germline, CDR1 is MNHEY and CDR2 is SMNVEV (reference sequence). CDR3 sequence: CASRRDRGRLYGYTF. CDR3 nucleotide sequence: TGTGCCAGCAGACGGGACAGGGGGCGACTCTATGGCTACACCTTC.

This chain connects TRBV30 to TRBJ2-3; 10 nucleotides align to TRBD2. The V gene end was trimmed by 0 bases and the J gene end by 3 bases; junction bases not matched to a gene: 0. This CDR3 contains 14 residues. Looked up from germline, CDR1 is GTSNPN and CDR2 is SVGIG (reference sequence). CDR3 region: CAWSVSGRTDTQYF. The CDR3 coding sequence is TGTGCCTGGAGTGTTAGCGGGAGGACAGATACGCAGTATTTT. Drawing the rest from reference TRBV30 and TRBJ2-3, the complete variable domain is SQTIHQWPATLVQPVGSPLSLECTVEGTSNPNLYWYRQAAGRGLQLLFYSVGIGQISSEVPQNLSASRPQDRQFILSSKKLLLSDSGFYLCAWSVSGRTDTQYFGPGTRLTVL.

This CDR3 reads CASSRHTGVSAEAFF. As DNA, the CDR3 is TGTGCCAGCAGCCGCCACACAGGGGTGAGTGCTGAAGCTTTCTTT. V and J are TRBV28 and TRBJ1-1; 7 positions agree with TRBD1. J was trimmed by 6 bases and V by 6 bases; bases with no gene match: 13. The CDR3 has 15 amino acids. CDR1 MDHEN and CDR2 SYDVKM come from the germline V gene.

V is TRBV9 and J is TRBJ1-2; D call uncertain. Germline values: CDR1 SGDLS, CDR2 YYNGEE. V gave up 3 bases and J gave up 4 bases, with 10 bases separating them. CDR3 size: 13 residues. The CDR3 DNA sequence: TGTGCCAGCAGCGGACGTGCCGCCTATGGCTACACCTTC. It specifies CASSGRAAYGYTF.

The rearrangement joins TRBV6-4 to TRBJ2-2; 10 bases match TRBD1. V lost 6 bases to trimming and J lost 2 bases; unmatched junction nucleotides: 6. The CDR3 is made up of 16 amino acids. The germline V gene has CDR1 MRHNA and CDR2 SNTAGT. This CDR3 reads CASSRQGARNTGELFF. DNA of the CDR3: TGTGCCAGCAGCCGACAGGGGGCCAGAAACACCGGGGAGCTGTTTTTT.